The 24 T cell receptor beta chains in this list originate from one sample, sequenced in a study of regulatory T cells in long-lasting Graves disease. Construction of the TCR beta libraries employed iRepertoire HTBI primers in conjunction with Arm-PCR of CDR3 regions. TCRdb re-called the multiplex PCR reads with MiXCR, one entry per CDR3 protein. Here the sample spans about 660,000 distinct CDR3 sequences, 25% to 35% being singletons. The time point denotes: persistent/refractory GD, antithyroid drugs over 5 years with positive TRAb. RNA from PBMCs was the source of the TCR library. The source was peripheral blood mononuclear cells (PBMCs), collected when the disease was refractory, from a patient treated with antithyroid drugs. The receptor source for this set is a female donor with Graves disease.

This clonotype was picked up many times. The chain carries TRBV12-3 or TRBV12-4 and TRBJ1-3; 7 bases line up with TRBD1. CDR3 length: 15 residues. After removal of 7 bases from V and 2 bases from J, the junction contained 8 bases not matched to a gene. CDR3 sequence: CASTPGTAAGNTIYF. For the CDR3, the DNA is TGTGCCAGCACCCCGGGGACAGCGGCTGGAAACACCATATATTTT.

The gene calls are TRBV7-6 and TRBJ2-7, with D perhaps assigned TRBD1 or TRBD2 (5 bases each). V shed 5 bases and J shed 4 bases, with 12 bases lying between them. CDR3 length: 13 amino acids. The germline V gene encodes CDR1 SGHVS and CDR2 FNYEAQ. The CDR3 region is CASSRGPGYEQYF. CDR3 sequence (DNA): TGTGCCAGCAGCAGGGGACCGGGGTACGAGCAGTACTTC.

In this sample, this clonotype turned up many times. The genes are TRBV11-2 and TRBJ2-4; 14 positions agree with TRBD2. With 5 bases clipped from V and 9 bases from J, the junction kept 21 bases outside the gene matches. This CDR3 comprises 20 residues. Germline V gives CDR1 SGHAT, CDR2 FQNNGV. For the CDR3, the DNA is TGTGCCAGCAGCACCCCAAGTGGGGGGACTAGCGGGAGTGGTCCGCTCATTCAGTACTTC. The encoded protein is CASSTPSGGTSGSGPLIQYF.

V gene TRBV6-4 combines with J gene TRBJ1-1; 7 bases are a match to TRBD1. The V gene's germline CDR1 is MRHNA and CDR2 SNTAGT. Unmatched junction bases numbered 3, after V lost 4 bases and J lost 4 bases. This CDR3 comprises 13 residues. The CDR3 DNA reads as TGTGCCAGCAGTGCGAACAGGGGCACTGAAGCTTTCTTT. It is translated as CASSANRGTEAFF.

This clonotype appeared many times. The CDR3 sequence is CASTKTGNYGYTF. CDR3 bases: TGTGCCAGCACAAAAACAGGGAACTATGGCTACACCTTC. This chain links TRBV28 with TRBJ1-2; weak D call: TRBD1 (6 bases). Trimming cost V 7 bases and J 2 bases, with 11 bases left between them. The CDR3 runs 13 residues. The germline V gene has CDR1 MDHEN and CDR2 SYDVKM.

Comments on this clonotype: An end of the junction differs from the germline gene, which may be a read error. The chain combines TRBV6-5 with TRBJ1-2; 8 bases are a match to TRBD1. Germline V gene lookup returns CDR1 MNHEY and CDR2 SVGAGI. CDR3 length: 14 residues. The CDR3 reads CASSSNRGFYGYAF. The CDR3 coding sequence is TGTGCCAGCAGTTCCAACAGGGGGTTCTATGGCTACGCCTTC.

Many counts were recorded for this clonotype. The chain has TRBV12-3 or TRBV12-4 and TRBJ1-6; D unresolved. The CDR3 has 13 amino acids. Trimming left V 2 bases short and J 8 bases short, with 7 bases between. In nucleotides, the CDR3 is TGTGCCAGCAGTTTATACGGCGATTCACCCCTCCACTTT. This sequence encodes CASSLYGDSPLHF.

This clonotype was counted many times. The chain combines TRBV18 with TRBJ2-2; D call uncertain. CDR3 length: 13 amino acids. Deletions cut 5 bases from V and 5 bases from J, with 9 bases between. From germline, CDR1 is KGHSH and CDR2 LQKENI. DNA for the CDR3: TGTGCCAGCTCAGATTCGGCGACCGGGGAGCTGTTTTTT. It is translated as CASSDSATGELFF.

The chain combines TRBV25-1 with TRBJ1-6; D remains unclear. Trimming cost V 4 bases and J 6 bases, with 13 bases left between them. Germline lookup yields CDR1 MGHDK and CDR2 SYGVNS. This CDR3 is 15 amino acids long. The CDR3 reads CASSVGWDLNSPLHF. Here the CDR3 DNA reads TGTGCCAGCAGTGTCGGGTGGGATCTTAATTCACCCCTCCACTTT. The full variable domain, completed using reference TRBV25-1 and TRBJ1-6, is EADIYQTPRYLVIGTGKKITLECSQTMGHDKMYWYQQDPGMELHLIHYSYGVNSTEKGDLSSESTVSRIRTEHFPLTLESARPSHTSQYLCASSVGWDLNSPLHFGNGTRLTVT.

This clonotype was detected only a few times. This rearrangement joins TRBV6-1 to TRBJ1-3, with D perhaps TRBD1 (5 bases). V was cut by 6 bases and J by 0 bases, with 12 bases left in between. Germline V gives CDR1 MNHNS, CDR2 SASEGT. The CDR3 has 15 amino acids. The chain's CDR3 is CASSSGILSGNTIYF. DNA of the CDR3: TGTGCCAGCAGCTCAGGGATCCTCTCTGGAAACACCATATATTTT.

The sample holds many counts of this clonotype. The chain links TRBV12-3 or TRBV12-4 to TRBJ1-1; D gene unclear. The CDR3 loop spans 12 amino acids. V lost 4 bases to trimming and J lost 4 bases, with 7 bases between them. DNA of the CDR3: TGTGCCAGCAGTTATCTCGTCACTGAAGCTTTCTTT. It translates to CASSYLVTEAFF.

This clonotype was detected many times. The rearrangement joins TRBV28 to TRBJ1-2; 11 positions agree with TRBD1. V shed 8 bases, J shed 1 base, and the junction held 9 bases outside the gene matches. The CDR3 sequence is 16 residues long. Germline V gene lookup returns CDR1 MDHEN and CDR2 SYDVKM. The CDR3 sequence is CASRRGDRGDNYGYTF. DNA for the CDR3: TGTGCCAGCCGAAGGGGGGACAGGGGGGATAACTATGGCTACACCTTC.

The chain combines TRBV12-3 or TRBV12-4 with TRBJ1-2; D might be TRBD1 (5 bases). Trimming shortened V by 6 bases and J by 8 bases, and 10 bases separated the two germline ends. The CDR3 contains 11 residues. CDR3 in DNA: TGTGCCAGCAGCTACAGGCACGGCTACACCTTC. Encoded protein: CASSYRHGYTF.

This chain uses TRBV25-1 with TRBJ1-4; D not resolved. Germline values: CDR1 MGHDK, CDR2 SYGVNS. Trimming removed 5 bases from V and 8 bases from J, with 15 bases in between. There are 14 residues in the CDR3. CDR3 coding DNA: TGTGCCAGCAGTAGTAAAAGGGAATTCGAAAAACTGTTTTTT. This sequence encodes CASSSKREFEKLFF.

The chain employs TRBV29-1 and TRBJ2-2; no clear D gene. V lost 4 bases and J lost 3, with 3 bases in between. The CDR3 is made up of 11 amino acids. CDR1 and CDR2 from the germline V gene are SQVTM and ANQGSEA. The CDR3 is CSVGDTGELFF. In DNA, the CDR3 is TGCAGCGTTGGTGACACCGGGGAGCTGTTTTTT.

This clonotype came up a few times. The rearrangement joins TRBV6-1 to TRBJ2-2; 10 bases align to TRBD2. CDR3 length: 16 residues. V shed 8 bases and J 7 bases; nucleotides not matched to a gene: 13. Germline lookup yields CDR1 MNHNS and CDR2 SASEGT. The CDR3 reads CASEIPGLATHGELFF. The CDR3 nucleotides read TGTGCCAGCGAGATTCCGGGACTAGCGACCCACGGGGAGCTGTTTTTT.

CDR3 region: CALGVSTDTQYF. In DNA, the CDR3 is TGTGCCTTAGGAGTCAGCACAGATACGCAGTATTTT. The genes are TRBV11-2 and TRBJ2-3; D unclear. V was shortened by 11 bases and J by 0 bases, with 9 bases between the two germline ends. CDR3 length: 12 residues. CDR1 and CDR2 from the germline V gene are SGHAT and FQNNGV.

The table lists this clonotype with many counts. The chain employs TRBV2 and TRBJ2-5; TRBD2 aligns across 12 bases. The germline V gene encodes CDR1 SNHLY and CDR2 FYNNEI. The CDR3 consists of 18 residues. The ends lost 4 bases at V and 4 bases at J; junction bases unmatched: 13. In DNA, the CDR3 is TGTGCCAGCAGTGTAGACAGGCCCCGGACTAGCGGGGTAGAGACCCAGTACTTC. Amino acids: CASSVDRPRTSGVETQYF. The variable domain in full, completed from reference TRBV2 and TRBJ2-5, reads EPEVTQTPSHQVTQMGQEVILRCVPISNHLYFYWYRQILGQKVEFLVSFYNNEISEKSEIFDDQFSVERPDGSNFTLKIRSTKLEDSAMYFCASSVDRPRTSGVETQYFGPGTRLLVL.

This rearrangement joins TRBV25-1 to TRBJ1-1; 7 bases are shared with TRBD1. Unmatched junction bases numbered 5, after V lost 7 bases and J lost 6 bases. This CDR3 region has 12 residues. The germline V gene encodes CDR1 MGHDK and CDR2 SYGVNS. CDR3 bases: TGTGCCAGCAAGGGACAGTTCTCTGAAGCTTTCTTT. This sequence encodes CASKGQFSEAFF. The full variable domain, in which reference TRBV25-1 and TRBJ1-1 provide the parts outside the CDR3, is EADIYQTPRYLVIGTGKKITLECSQTMGHDKMYWYQQDPGMELHLIHYSYGVNSTEKGDLSSESTVSRIRTEHFPLTLESARPSHTSQYLCASKGQFSEAFFGQGTRLTVV.

This clonotype occurred many times. The rearrangement uses TRBV6-1 and TRBJ1-5, with 7 bases matching TRBD1. The CDR3 is 14 residues long. J lost 6 bases, V lost 6 bases, and 8 bases had no gene match. Germline-derived CDR1 and CDR2 are MNHNS and SASEGT. This chain's CDR3 is CASSLQGTGQPQHF. CDR3 DNA: TGTGCCAGCAGCCTACAGGGGACCGGTCAGCCCCAGCATTTT.

The gene calls are TRBV28 and TRBJ2-7; D might be TRBD1 (6 bases). Germline V gene lookup returns CDR1 MDHEN and CDR2 SYDVKM. This CDR3 region has 17 residues. Trimming cost V 7 bases and J 0 bases, with 22 bases left between them. In DNA form, the CDR3 reads TGTGCCAGCACCCTGAGGCGCCCGGGACATAACTCCTACGAGCAGTACTTC. Translated: CASTLRRPGHNSYEQYF.

This rearrangement joins TRBV2 to TRBJ2-1; TRBD2 agrees at 9 bases. The germline V gene encodes CDR1 SNHLY and CDR2 FYNNEI. This CDR3 region has 14 residues. V dropped 6 bases and J dropped 12; count of bases not matched to a gene: 12. In DNA form, the CDR3 reads TGTGCCAGCAGCTTGGGGACTAGCACCAATTCGCAGTTCTTC. This codes for CASSLGTSTNSQFF.

V gene TRBV10-3 combines with J gene TRBJ1-3; the match to TRBD1 covers 7 bases. After removal of 4 bases from V and 3 bases from J, the junction contained 6 bases not matched to a gene. Germline V gene data show CDR1 as ENHRY and CDR2 as SYGVKD. This CDR3 has 15 residues. CDR3 sequence: CAISADRLGGNTIYF. The CDR3 DNA reads as TGTGCCATCAGTGCGGACAGGCTGGGTGGAAACACCATATATTTT.

This clonotype was found a few times. The chain employs TRBV6-1 and TRBJ1-6; TRBD1 is a possible D gene (6 bases). V lost 5 bases to trimming and J lost 10 bases, with 15 bases between them. This CDR3 comprises 14 residues. Germline lookup yields CDR1 MNHNS and CDR2 SASEGT. This CDR3 reads CASSQRGTLSPLHF. DNA of the CDR3: TGTGCCAGCAGTCAAAGGGGGACATTGTCACCCCTCCACTTT.